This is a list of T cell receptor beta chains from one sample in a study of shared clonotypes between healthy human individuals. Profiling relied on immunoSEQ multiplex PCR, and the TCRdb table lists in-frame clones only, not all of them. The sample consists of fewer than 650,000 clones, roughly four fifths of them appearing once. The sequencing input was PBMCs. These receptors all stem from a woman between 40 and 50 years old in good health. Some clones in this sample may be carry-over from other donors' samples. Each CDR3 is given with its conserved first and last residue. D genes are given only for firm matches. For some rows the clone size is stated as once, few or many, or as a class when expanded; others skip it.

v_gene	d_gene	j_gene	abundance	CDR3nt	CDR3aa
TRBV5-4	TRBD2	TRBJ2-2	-	TGTGCCAGCAGCTTGGGCGGACTAGCGGGAGGAGGATCCGGGGAGCTGTTTTTT	CASSLGGLAGGGSGELFF
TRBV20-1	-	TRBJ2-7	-	TGCAGTGTCCGGACCGCCTACGAGCAGTACTTC	CSVRTAYEQYF
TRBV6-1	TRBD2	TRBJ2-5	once	TGTGCCAGCAGTAAAGTGAGGTCGGGAGGGCCTGAGACCCAGTACTTC	CASSKVRSGGPETQYF
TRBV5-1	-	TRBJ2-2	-	TGCGCCAGCTTCTACGGCGGGAAACAATCCGGGGAGCTGTTTTTT	CASFYGGKQSGELFF
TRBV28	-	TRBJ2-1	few	TGTGCCAGCAGTTTGCGGAGCTTATACTCCGAGAATGAGCAGTTCTTC	CASSLRSLYSENEQFF
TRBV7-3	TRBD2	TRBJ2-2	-	TGTGCCAGCAGCTTAAGCCCCATACTAGCGGGAGCGGGGGAGCTGTTTTTT	CASSLSPILAGAGELFF
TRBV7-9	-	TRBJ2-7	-	TGTGCCAGCAGCTTAGTAGGGACCTACGAGCAGTACTTC	CASSLVGTYEQYF
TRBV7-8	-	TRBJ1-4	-	TGTGCCAGCAGCGGTAATGAAAAACTGTTTTTT	CASSGNEKLFF
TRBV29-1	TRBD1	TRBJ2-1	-	TGCAGCGTAGGGACAGGGCACTACAATGAGCAGTTCTTC	CSVGTGHYNEQFF
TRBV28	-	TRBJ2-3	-	TGTGCCAGCAGTTTAGGATCGACTAGGACCCGCACAGATACGCAGTATTTT	CASSLGSTRTRTDTQYF
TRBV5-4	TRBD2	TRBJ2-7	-	TGTGCCAGCAGCGCATGGGGGGGCTACGAGCAGTACTTC	CASSAWGGYEQYF
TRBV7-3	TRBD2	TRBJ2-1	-	TGTGCCAGCAGCATCCCAGCGGGAGGGAGCTACAATGAGCAGTTCTTC	CASSIPAGGSYNEQFF
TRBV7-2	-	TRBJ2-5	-	TGTGCCAGCAGCTTAGGACAGGACCAAGAGACCCAGTACTTC	CASSLGQDQETQYF
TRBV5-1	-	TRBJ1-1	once	TGCGCCAGCAGCGTCCAGACAGGGAACACTGAAGCTTTCTTT	CASSVQTGNTEAFF
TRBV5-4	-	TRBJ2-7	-	TGTGCCAGCAGCTTGGGTAAAGTATACGAGCAGTACTTC	CASSLGKVYEQYF
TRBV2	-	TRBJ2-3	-	TGTGCCAGCAGTGACCCCGGACACTCCGCAGATACGCAGTATTTT	CASSDPGHSADTQYF